This T cell receptor (beta chain) emerged from a study of CD4 T cells in relation to SARS-CoV-2 and coronaviruses. Study information: PBMCs were cultured with antigen for roughly 9 days before TCR beta sequencing.

CD4+ T cells from unexposed donors were obtained before the COVID-19 pandemic (2011-2018). CD4+ T cells were isolated from the cells after 10 days of culture. Unexposed-donor CD4+ T cells were probed with SARS-CoV-2 S/N and four cold-coronavirus spikes, cells permitting. A few million PBMCs per well were cultured with approximately 10 IU/ml IL-2. Method: immunoSEQ multiplex PCR; TCRdb's copy keeps in-frame clones and lacks some. This sample has about 20,000 clones, with about 71% found just once. Details on this clone: Its antigen remains unidentified.

With 4 bases clipped from V and 4 bases from J, the junction kept 12 bases outside the gene matches. The CDR3 has 16 residues. Germline V gene lookup returns CDR1 LGHNA and CDR2 YSLEER. Overall study results and limits: Crossreactive clones expanded significantly less to SARS-CoV-2 than monoreactive clones.

The origin of this receptor is a human donor in good health. Source material: CD4+ T cells from PBMCs, cultured in vitro. The J gene is TRBJ1-1, the V gene TRBV4-3, with 7 bases that match TRBD1. CDR3 nucleotides: TGCGCCAGCAGCCCCAAGCCAGGGGGATACGGCACTGAAGCTTTCTTT. Protein sequence: CASSPKPGGYGTEAFF.